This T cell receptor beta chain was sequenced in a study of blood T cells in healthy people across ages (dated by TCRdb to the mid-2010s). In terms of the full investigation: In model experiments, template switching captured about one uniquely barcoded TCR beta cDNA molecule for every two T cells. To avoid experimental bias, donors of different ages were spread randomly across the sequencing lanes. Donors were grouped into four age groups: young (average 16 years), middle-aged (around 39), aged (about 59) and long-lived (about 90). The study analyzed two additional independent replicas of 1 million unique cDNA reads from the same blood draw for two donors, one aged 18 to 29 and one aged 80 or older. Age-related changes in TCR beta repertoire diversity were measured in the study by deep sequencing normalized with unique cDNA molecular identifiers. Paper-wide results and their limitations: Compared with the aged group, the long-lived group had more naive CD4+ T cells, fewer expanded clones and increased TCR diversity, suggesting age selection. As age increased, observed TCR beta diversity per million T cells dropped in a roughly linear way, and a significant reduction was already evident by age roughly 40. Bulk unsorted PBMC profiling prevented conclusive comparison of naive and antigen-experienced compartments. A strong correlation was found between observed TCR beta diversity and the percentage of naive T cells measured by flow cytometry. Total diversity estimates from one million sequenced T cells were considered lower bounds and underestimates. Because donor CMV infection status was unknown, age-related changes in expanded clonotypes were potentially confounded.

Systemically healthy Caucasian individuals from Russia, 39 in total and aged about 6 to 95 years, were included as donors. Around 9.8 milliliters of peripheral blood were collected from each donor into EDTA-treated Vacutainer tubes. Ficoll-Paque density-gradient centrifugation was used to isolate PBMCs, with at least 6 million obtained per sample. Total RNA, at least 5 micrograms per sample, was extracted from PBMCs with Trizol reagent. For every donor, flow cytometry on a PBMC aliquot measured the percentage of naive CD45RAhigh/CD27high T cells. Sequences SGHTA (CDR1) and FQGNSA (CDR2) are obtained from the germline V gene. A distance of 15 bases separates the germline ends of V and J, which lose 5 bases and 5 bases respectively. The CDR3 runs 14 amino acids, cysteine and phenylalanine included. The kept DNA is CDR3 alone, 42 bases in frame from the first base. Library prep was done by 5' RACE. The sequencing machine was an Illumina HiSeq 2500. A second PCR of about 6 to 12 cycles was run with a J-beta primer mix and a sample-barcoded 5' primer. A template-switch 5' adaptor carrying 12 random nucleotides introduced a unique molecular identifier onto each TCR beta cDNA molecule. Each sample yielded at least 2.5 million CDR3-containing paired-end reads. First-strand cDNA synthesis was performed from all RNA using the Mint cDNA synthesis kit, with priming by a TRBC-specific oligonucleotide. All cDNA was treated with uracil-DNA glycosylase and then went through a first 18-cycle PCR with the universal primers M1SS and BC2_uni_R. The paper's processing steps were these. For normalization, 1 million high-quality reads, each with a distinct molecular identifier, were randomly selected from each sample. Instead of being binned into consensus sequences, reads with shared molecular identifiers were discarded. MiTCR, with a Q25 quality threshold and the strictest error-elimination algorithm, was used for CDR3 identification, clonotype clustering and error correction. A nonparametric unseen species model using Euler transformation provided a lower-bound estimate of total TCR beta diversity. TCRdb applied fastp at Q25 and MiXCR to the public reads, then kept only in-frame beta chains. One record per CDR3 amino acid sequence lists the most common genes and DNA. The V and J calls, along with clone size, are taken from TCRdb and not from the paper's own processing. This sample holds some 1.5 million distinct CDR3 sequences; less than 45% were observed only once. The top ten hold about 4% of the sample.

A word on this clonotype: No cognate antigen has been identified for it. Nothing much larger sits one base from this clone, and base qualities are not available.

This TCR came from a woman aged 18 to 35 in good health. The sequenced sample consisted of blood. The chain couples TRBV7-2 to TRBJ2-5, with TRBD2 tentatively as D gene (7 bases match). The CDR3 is CASSRGGGGETQYF. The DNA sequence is TGTGCCAGCAGCCGAGGGGGGGGTGGCGAGACCCAGTACTTC.